This T cell receptor (beta chain) was found in a study of OX40 agonist ivuxolimab in advanced cancers. Method: immunoSEQ multiplex PCR; TCRdb's copy keeps in-frame clones and lacks some. The sample records 55,000 to 75,000 clones, just under 85% being singletons. A note on this clone: Its specificity is not known.

General observations from the study: The study did not work out the antigen specificity of the expanded peripheral T cells.

Germline V gene lookup returns CDR1 MNHEY and CDR2 SVGAGI. Trimming left V 4 bases short and J 6 bases short, with 6 bases between. The CDR3 has 11 amino acids. The receptor comes from an adult with an advanced solid tumor such as melanoma, head and neck, liver or kidney cancer. This chain uses TRBV6-5 with TRBJ1-2; D might be TRBD1 (5 bases). The source was CD4+ or CD8+ T cells sorted from blood, collected in a trial of the OX40 agonist ivuxolimab. The chain's CDR3 is CASSSGNGYTF. The CDR3 nucleotides read TGTGCCAGCAGTTCAGGGAATGGCTACACCTTC.